Sequencing of this TCR beta chain was carried out in a study of STAT3 mutations in large granular lymphocyte leukemia. Study-level results: After therapy, about 35% of the 18 patients switched clonotypes, all new clones STAT3 wild type. In some patients, a small highly pathogenic clone possibly went undetected. Every T-cell large granular lymphocyte leukemia patient had at least one immunodominant TCR beta clonotype. Samples missed the first appearance of the clone.

The repertoire was sequenced with immunoSEQ multiplex PCR; TCRdb's copy has only in-frame clones and lacks some. The sample consists of more than 7,000 clones, about 89% of them appearing once. With respect to this clone: The antigen remains unidentified.

The CDR3 extends over 17 amino acids. CDR1 KGHSH and CDR2 LQKENI come from the germline V gene. V was pared by 3 bases and J by 5 bases, with 11 bases of the junction left unmatched. Material: peripheral blood mononuclear cells. The V gene is TRBV18, the J gene TRBJ2-1; TRBD1 aligns across 9 bases. The clonotype was recovered from a man older than 75 with T-cell large granular lymphocyte leukemia. Some clones in this sample may be carry-over from other donors' samples. The CDR3 region is CASSPYETGGGDNEQFF. The CDR3 DNA is TGTGCCAGCTCACCTTACGAGACAGGGGGAGGTGACAATGAGCAGTTCTTC.